One and the same sample provided the 14 T cell receptor beta chains below, sequenced in a study of T cell responses to AZD1222 COVID-19 vaccine. Generated by immunoSEQ multiplex PCR, the TCRdb table keeps only in-frame clones and is missing some. The sample yields 100,000 to 150,000 clones, more than 75% seen once. Sequencing was performed on peripheral blood, taken 28 days after the second AZD1222 dose. These receptors were collected from an adult who received the AZD1222 COVID-19 vaccine.

The gene calls are TRBV3-1 (or the pseudogene TRBV3-2) and TRBJ1-1; D not certain. The germline V gene encodes CDR1 LGHDT and CDR2 YNNKEL (reference sequence). The CDR3 loop spans 14 amino acids. V was cut by 4 bases and J by 4 bases, with 13 bases left in between. CDR3 sequence reads: CASSPLGRSTEAFF. DNA for the CDR3: TGTGCCAGCAGCCCGTTGGGCAGGAGCACTGAAGCTTTCTTT.

V is TRBV5-1 and J is TRBJ2-3, with TRBD2 identical over 7 bases. Germline V gene lookup returns CDR1 SGHRS and CDR2 YFSETQ. Trimming took 4 bases from V and 1 from J; bases not matched to a gene: 12. This CDR3 contains 17 residues. The CDR3 bases are TGCGCCAGCAGCCCCTTCCCGGGGGGAGGGGGCACAGATACGCAGTATTTT. Amino acid sequence: CASSPFPGGGGTDTQYF.

The rearrangement uses TRBV24-1 and TRBJ2-3; no definite D call. Trimming removed 7 bases at V and 1 base at J, with 11 bases between. The length of the CDR3 is 14 residues. The germline gives CDR1 KGHDR, CDR2 SFDVKD. Written as DNA, the CDR3 is TGTGCCACCAGCCAGCCCGGGCGCACAGATACGCAGTATTTT. Its translation is CATSQPGRTDTQYF.

This clone was found once. The chain couples TRBV7-9 to TRBJ2-1; a weak D match, TRBD2 (6 bases). Trimming pared 3 bases from V and 6 bases from J, leaving 12 bases between. The CDR3 length is 14 residues. Germline V gene sequence: CDR1 SEHNR, CDR2 FQNEAQ (reference sequence). This CDR3 reads CASSLPDGGNEQFF. CDR3 sequence (DNA): TGTGCCAGCAGCTTGCCCGACGGGGGCAATGAGCAGTTCTTC.

The chain employs TRBV10-3 and TRBJ1-5, with TRBD1 matching over 7 bases. There are 13 residues in the CDR3. V gave up 6 bases and J gave up 5 bases; unmatched junction bases: 4. Germline V gives CDR1 ENHRY, CDR2 SYGVKD. DNA of the CDR3: TGTGCCATCAGAGGCACAGGGGATCAGCCCCAGCATTTT. It specifies CAIRGTGDQPQHF.

V gene TRBV7-3 combines with J gene TRBJ2-3; D gene unclear. V lost 5 bases, J lost 1 base, and 13 bases lay in between. Germline values: CDR1 SGHTA, CDR2 FQGTGA. The CDR3 is 15 residues long. The CDR3 here is CASSPKIQGTDTQYF. DNA for the CDR3: TGTGCCAGCAGCCCGAAGATCCAGGGCACAGATACGCAGTATTTT.

This clone was observed once. This chain uses TRBV28 with TRBJ2-7; TRBD1 or TRBD2 may be the D gene (5 bases each). V gave up 3 bases and J gave up 0 bases, with 15 bases separating them. This CDR3 has 16 amino acids. Germline CDR1 reads MDHEN; CDR2 reads SYDVKM. The CDR3 sequence: CASSFSGREYSYEQYF. CDR3 coding DNA: TGTGCCAGCAGTTTCTCGGGACGGGAATACTCCTACGAGCAGTACTTC.

The rearrangement joins TRBV7-9 to TRBJ1-2, with D possibly being TRBD1 (6 bases). V was trimmed by 2 bases and J by 2 bases, leaving 9 bases between them. Germline values: CDR1 SEHNR, CDR2 FQNEAQ (reference sequence). The CDR3 is 14 amino acids. CDR3 sequence (DNA): TGTGCCAGCAGCTTATTTACAGGGAACTATGGCTACACCTTC. This encodes CASSLFTGNYGYTF.

The V gene is TRBV7-3, the J gene TRBJ2-1; 8 bases map to TRBD2. V shed 3 bases, J shed 5 bases, and the junction held 6 bases outside the gene matches. From germline, CDR1 is SGHTA and CDR2 FQGTGA. This CDR3 region has 15 residues. CDR3 DNA: TGTGCCAGCAGCTTCACGGGGGGGTCGAACAATGAGCAGTTCTTC. It translates to CASSFTGGSNNEQFF.

This clone was seen a single time. Other nucleotide sequences from this sample produce the same CDR3. The chain carries TRBV9 and TRBJ1-1; D is ambiguous. This CDR3 region has 14 residues. V was shortened by 0 bases and J by 3 bases, with 9 bases between the two germline ends. The germline V gene has CDR1 SGDLS and CDR2 YYNGEE. CDR3 DNA: TGTGCCAGCAGCGTAGCCCCCCGGGACACTGAAGCTTTCTTT. Its translation: CASSVAPRDTEAFF.

The chain couples TRBV11-2 to TRBJ2-7; D unresolved. In germline, CDR1 is SGHAT, CDR2 FQNNGV. Trimming took 3 bases from V and 0 from J, leaving 9 bases between them. The CDR3 is made up of 14 amino acids. CDR3 sequence (DNA): TGTGCCAGCAGCTTGTCGAGAAACTCCTACGAGCAGTACTTC. Its protein product is CASSLSRNSYEQYF.

The chain carries TRBV23-1 and TRBJ1-1; 7 bases are shared with TRBD1. TRBV23-1 is placed among ORFs of uncertain function. V shed 7 bases, J shed 2 bases, and the junction held 10 bases outside the gene matches. The CDR3 sequence is 15 residues long. CDR3 loop: CASTNQGTANTEAFF. For the CDR3, the DNA is TGCGCCAGCACCAACCAAGGGACAGCAAACACTGAAGCTTTCTTT.

The V call is TRBV7-9, the J call TRBJ1-2; TRBD1 aligns across 10 bases. J was trimmed by 2 bases and V by 1 base; bases with no gene match: 4. Germline lookup yields CDR1 SEHNR and CDR2 FQNEAQ (reference sequence). This CDR3 region has 16 residues. As DNA, the CDR3 is TGTGCCAGCAGCTTAGGGGGACAGGGGCCCAACTATGGCTACACCTTC. This translates into CASSLGGQGPNYGYTF.

The chain is built from TRBV6-5 and TRBJ1-5; no clear D. The length of the CDR3 is 13 residues. Germline V gives CDR1 MNHEY, CDR2 SVGAGI. V lost 5 bases to trimming and J lost 3 bases, with 8 bases between them. The CDR3 DNA reads TGTGCCAGCAGTCCCGGGATCAATCAGCCCCAGCATTTT. Amino acids: CASSPGINQPQHF.